This paragraph reports one TCR beta chain. Treatment denoted: oral pan-JAK inhibitor, 5-10 mg twice daily. The sample comes from a study of CD8+ T cells in alopecia areata. Isolated RNA was reverse transcribed into cDNA used as the sequencing template. Sequenced by immunoSEQ multiplex PCR; TCRdb stores in-frame clones only, minus some. The table has 190,000 or so clones, 45% to 65% seen once. The receptor was derived from a human donor with alopecia areata. This specimen was CD4+ T cells sorted from blood, taken at week 4, from a patient treated with tofacitinib.

The CDR3 bases are TGTGCCAGCAGTTCATACCTAGCGGGACAGGGATCCGAGCAGTACTTC. This codes for CASSSYLAGQGSEQYF. The chain carries TRBV6-6 and TRBJ2-7; tentatively, D is TRBD1 or TRBD2 (9 bases each). The CDR3 is 16 residues long. The V gene lost 4 bases and the J gene lost 6 bases, with 22 bases spanning the gap. CDR1 MNHNY and CDR2 SVGAGI come from the germline V gene (reference sequence).